Shown below are 8 T cell receptor beta chains from a single sample sequenced in a study of control samples from healthy donors and cancer patients. Sequenced by immunoSEQ multiplex PCR; TCRdb stores in-frame clones only, minus some. Of 80,000 to 100,000 clones listed, roughly 88% were seen once; the top ten hold 13% to 15%. Specimen: blood. The receptors stem from a man younger than 45 in good health.

The chain employs TRBV30 and TRBJ1-1; no firm D call. Germline loops: CDR1 GTSNPN, CDR2 SVGIG (reference sequence). This CDR3 region has 13 residues. V was pared by 0 bases and J by 6 bases, with 11 bases between. CDR3 coding DNA: TGTGCCTGGAGTGTGCCCGGGAATCCTGAAGCTTTCTTT. Amino acid sequence: CAWSVPGNPEAFF.

The chain is built from TRBV19 and TRBJ1-3; D is perhaps TRBD1 (5 bases). Germline CDR1 reads LNHDA; CDR2 reads SQIVND (reference sequence). V was clipped by 4 bases and J by 0 bases, with 13 bases between them. The CDR3 runs 16 residues. This chain's CDR3 is CASSTTRDLSGNTIYF. The CDR3 coding sequence is TGTGCCAGTAGTACGACGCGGGACCTCTCTGGAAACACCATATATTTT.

This clone was counted once. This chain joins TRBV27 and TRBJ1-4, with TRBD1 matching over 7 bases. Trimming at V came to 1 base and at J to 4 bases, leaving 9 bases not matched to a gene. CDR1 is MNHEY and CDR2 is SMNVEV in the germline V gene (reference sequence). This CDR3 comprises 17 residues. The CDR3 loop is CASSLFRQGGGNEKLFF. For the CDR3, the DNA is TGTGCCAGCAGTTTATTCCGTCAGGGGGGGGGTAATGAAAAACTGTTTTTT.

V usage is TRBV28 and J usage is TRBJ2-7, with 8 bases lining up with TRBD2. This CDR3 has 15 residues. Trimming removed 7 bases from V and 2 bases from J; junction bases left unmatched: 10. Per germline, CDR1 MDHEN and CDR2 SYDVKM. The CDR3 protein is CASKPGLGAPYEQYF. The CDR3 DNA sequence: TGTGCCAGCAAGCCGGGACTAGGTGCCCCCTACGAGCAGTACTTC.

This rearrangement joins TRBV6-5 to TRBJ2-1; TRBD2 agrees at 7 bases. Per the germline V gene, CDR1 is MNHEY and CDR2 is SVGAGI. Germline trimming cut 4 bases from V and 7 bases from J; bases unmatched to any gene: 10. CDR3 length: 15 residues. Here the CDR3 DNA reads TGTGCCAGCAGTTCCCCGGGCCGGGGGGAAAATGAGCAGTTCTTC. It encodes CASSSPGRGENEQFF.

In DNA, the CDR3 is TGCAGCGTTTCCCAACTAGAACAGCAGTTCTTC. The encoded protein is CSVSQLEQQFF. The chain is built from TRBV29-1 and TRBJ2-1, with D possibly being TRBD2 (5 bases). Germline CDR1 SQVTM, CDR2 ANQGSEA. V was pared by 5 bases and J by 11 bases, with 13 bases between. This CDR3 is 11 amino acids long.

The rearrangement links TRBV27 to TRBJ2-7, with 15 bases that match TRBD2. With 6 bases clipped from V and 3 bases from J, the junction kept 9 bases outside the gene matches. In germline, CDR1 is MNHEY, CDR2 SMNVEV (reference sequence). The CDR3 extends over 17 amino acids. The CDR3 coding sequence is TGTGCCAGCAGATCCGGGACTAGCGGGAGGATATTCTACGAGCAGTACTTC. Translating gives CASRSGTSGRIFYEQYF.

This chain uses TRBV14 with TRBJ1-2; D unresolved. Germline CDR1 reads SGHDN; CDR2 reads FVKESK. The CDR3 covers 16 residues. With 1 base removed from V and 0 bases from J, the gap between germline ends came to 12 bases. Here the CDR3 DNA reads TGTGCCAGCAGCCAAGGCTTTGTGGGTTCTAACTATGGCTACACCTTC. Translating gives CASSQGFVGSNYGYTF.